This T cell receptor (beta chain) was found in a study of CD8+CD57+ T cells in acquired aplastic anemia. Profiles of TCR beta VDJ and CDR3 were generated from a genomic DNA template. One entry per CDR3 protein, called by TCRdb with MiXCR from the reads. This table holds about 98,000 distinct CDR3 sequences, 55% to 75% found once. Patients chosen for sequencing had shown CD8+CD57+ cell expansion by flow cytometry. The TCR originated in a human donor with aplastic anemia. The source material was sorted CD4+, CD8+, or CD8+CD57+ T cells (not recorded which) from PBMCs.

The DNA of the CDR3 is TGTGCCAGTAGTATAGGTAGAGTGACAGATACGCAGTATTTT. This codes for CASSIGRVTDTQYF. The V call is TRBV19, the J call TRBJ2-3; no firm D call. Germline assignment: CDR1 LNHDA and CDR2 SQIVND (reference sequence). CDR3 length: 14 amino acids. The V gene lost 1 base and the J gene lost 3 bases, with 8 bases spanning the gap.